This T cell receptor beta chain was sequenced in a study of blood T cell repertoires in COVID-19 (dated by TCRdb to 2018 to 2021). For the study in its entirety: The collaborator samples originated in the United States, Italy and Spain and spanned the acute and convalescent phases of COVID-19. The material from the prospective study consisted of cDNA or gDNA derived from T cells, B-cell-depleted T cells, or PBMCs. The dataset comprised deeply sampled blood TCRbeta repertoires from subjects exposed to, actively infected with, or recovered from COVID-19. A freely available public database, intended as a resource for researchers studying the immune response to SARS-CoV-2, is where the repertoires were released. The samples were drawn from the first 160 participants of the ongoing ImmuneRACE study and from over a thousand subjects provided by 6 global collaborators. Nearly every sample came with metadata listing a de-identified subject ID, COVID-19 status, age in years and sex. Where HLA class I and class II types were available, the types were taken from metadata supplied by the sample provider, not from assay-based typing.

Concerning this clone: Its antigen has not been determined. Nothing much larger sits one base from this clone, and base qualities are not available.

Each collaborating institution followed its own protocols to collect whole blood in K2EDTA tubes. For TCRbeta analysis, collaborator samples were shipped as frozen whole blood, as isolated PBMCs, or as DNA extracted from either sample type. TCRbeta CDR3 regions were amplified from genomic DNA by means of the immunoSEQ Assay, a bias-controlled multiplex PCR. As for the original processing: The number of nucleated cells in each sample was estimated by amplification of reference gene primers within the assay. To quantify the absolute abundance of each unique TCRbeta CDR3 rearrangement, sequence reads were collapsed and filtered. Productive Simpson clonality was computed per sample as the square root of Simpson's diversity index over productive rearrangements. TCRdb provides this immuneACCESS table in a form limited to in-frame rearrangements. Some clones are lacking; in checked studies, under half of them reflect an unresolved V gene, and why the rest are absent is not known. From that table come the V and J calls and clone size; the DNA was used to work out D and trimming. In all, the sample holds about 98,000 clones, and 82% of those were seen once. The ten largest account for approximately 10% of the sample.

V drops 0 bases and J drops 4 bases, leaving 8 bases in between. The CDR3 holds 14 amino acids from the cysteine to the phenylalanine. Just CDR3 DNA is preserved here, 42 bases in frame from base 1. The CDR1 and CDR2 encoded by the germline V gene are SGDLS and YYNGEE. Beyond this particular receptor, the publication reports: The amount of clinical and demographic metadata varied by source and participant and was provided uncurated.

The sequenced sample was peripheral blood. This receptor was obtained from a man aged 65-85 years with active or convalescent COVID-19. The sequence is built from TRBV9 and TRBJ2-1; a tentative D call is TRBD1 (5 bases match). This receptor carries the CDR3 CASSVGQGYNEQFF. The DNA reads as follows: TGTGCCAGCAGCGTAGGGCAGGGATACAATGAGCAGTTCTTC.